The clone carrying this T cell receptor beta chain came up a few times. Antigen: not known. V lost 5 bases, J lost 9 bases, and 14 bases stayed unmatched. The CDR3 runs to 16 residues. Per germline, CDR1 SGHTA and CDR2 FQGNSA. The data belong to a study of response to subunit inactivated influenza vaccine. TCRdb processed the RT-PCR reads anew with MiXCR; each CDR3 protein has one entry. The data show hundreds of thousands of distinct CDR3 sequences, around 25% seen once. Study outcomes and limitations: The authors suggested that every seasonal influenza vaccination recruits few new T cells.

The sample consisted of CD4+ T cells sorted from PBMCs, taken roughly 5 days after vaccination. The receptor was isolated from a man aged 50 or older who received an inactivated influenza vaccine. The rearrangement uses TRBV7-2 and TRBJ2-4; 9 bases are a match to TRBD1. CDR3 residues: CASSPRIRTGVGIQYF. The CDR3, as DNA: TGTGCCAGCAGCCCCCGCATACGGACAGGGGTAGGCATTCAGTACTTC.